The entry below describes one T cell receptor beta chain. This specimen belongs to a study of blood T cell repertoires in COVID-19. Trimming pared 7 bases from V and 3 bases from J, leaving 19 bases between. In germline, CDR1 is MNHEY, CDR2 SMNVEV (reference sequence). The CDR3 extends over 15 amino acids. Original analysis: Amplification of reference gene primers was used by the study to estimate nucleated cell counts. Data came from immunoSEQ multiplex PCR; TCRdb stores just in-frame clones and leaves some out. V, J and clone size are those of that table, while D and trimming were read from the DNA. The repertoire holds around 300,000 clones, about nine tenths seen once, with roughly 0.92% in the top ten.

The TCR sequence derives from a woman between 35 and 50 years old who had recovered from COVID-19. Sample: peripheral blood. This chain connects TRBV27 to TRBJ2-7; D is possibly TRBD1 (5 bases). The DNA of the CDR3 is TGTGCCAGCAAAAAAATCCAGGGTAGGTTCTACGAGCAGTACTTC. Translated, it gives CASKKIQGRFYEQYF.